A single sample is the source of the 7 T cell receptor beta chains below, sequenced in a study of T-cell reconstitution after alpha-beta-depleted transplantation in children. Using unique molecular identifiers, the investigators prepared the TCRbeta library. TCRdb re-called the PCR reads through MiXCR, storing one row per CDR3 protein. The table lists 65,000 to 70,000 distinct CDR3 sequences, roughly 4.9% of them singletons. This specimen consisted of PBMCs, mostly from graft donor cells, obtained 180 days after TCRalphabeta/CD19-depleted stem cell transplant. These receptors originate from a boy less than two years old who had a stem cell transplant for acute myeloid leukemia, so the T cells may come from the graft donor.

This clonotype was found many times. The chain has TRBV5-1 and TRBJ2-5; D assignment may be TRBD1 or TRBD2 (5 bases each). Deletions cut 5 bases from V and 2 bases from J, with 13 bases between. Per the germline V gene, CDR1 is SGHRS and CDR2 is YFSETQ. The CDR3 runs 14 residues. The CDR3 is CASRVVEGQETQYF. The CDR3 nucleotides are TGCGCCAGCAGGGTAGTTGAGGGGCAAGAGACCCAGTACTTC.

This clonotype was recorded at least ten times. The chain has TRBV3-1 and TRBJ2-7; the D is unclear. V was clipped by 0 bases and J by 4 bases, with 16 bases between them. The germline CDR1 and CDR2 sequences are LGHDT and YNNKEL (reference sequence). This CDR3 has 16 residues. DNA for the CDR3: TGTGCCAGCAGCCAAGATCAGGAGACACCTCCGTACGAGCAGTACTTC. Translation: CASSQDQETPPYEQYF.

This clonotype was detected ten times or more. CDR3 coding DNA: TGCAGTGCTGTTGAGCGGGGGGGCCGGGTCGAGCAGTACTTC. This translates into CSAVERGGRVEQYF. The chain links TRBV20-1 to TRBJ2-7; TRBD2 agrees at 10 bases. V was clipped by 5 bases and J by 6 bases; unmatched bases: 10. This CDR3 has 14 residues. The V gene's germline CDR1 is DFQATT and CDR2 SNEGSKA (reference sequence).

The table lists this clonotype with many counts. This chain links TRBV27 with TRBJ2-5; no clear D. This CDR3 contains 12 residues. The ends were cut back, 8 bases at V and 5 bases at J, with 12 bases in the middle. The germline gives CDR1 MNHEY, CDR2 SMNVEV (reference sequence). In DNA form, the CDR3 reads TGTGCCAGCCCACCTTCGGAGGAGACCCAGTACTTC. Its protein product is CASPPSEETQYF.

This clonotype has ten or more counts. The chain links TRBV5-8 to TRBJ1-2, with 8 positions matching TRBD1. With 6 bases clipped from V and 4 bases from J, the junction kept 17 bases outside the gene matches. Germline V lookup: CDR1 SGHTS, CDR2 YDEGEE. The CDR3 is 17 residues long. The CDR3 bases are TGTGCCAGCACTACGCGCCCGGGAACAGGGGGATTCTATGGCTACACCTTC. This codes for CASTTRPGTGGFYGYTF.

This clonotype was picked up many times. The V gene is TRBV30, the J gene TRBJ2-2; D remains ambiguous. The CDR3 sequence is 11 residues long. From germline, CDR1 is GTSNPN and CDR2 SVGIG (reference sequence). V lost 4 bases, J lost 7 bases, and 7 bases lay in between. The CDR3 reads CAWMGYGELFF. CDR3 sequence (DNA): TGTGCCTGGATGGGGTACGGGGAGCTGTTTTTT.

Ten or more counts support this clonotype. The V and J genes are TRBV11-3 and TRBJ2-3; D is unresolved. Trimming removed 1 base from V and 0 bases from J, with 8 bases in between. This CDR3 contains 15 residues. Germline values: CDR1 SGHNT, CDR2 YENEEA. The CDR3 here is CASSLGRISTDTQYF. The CDR3 nucleotides read TGTGCCAGCAGCTTAGGACGGATTAGCACAGATACGCAGTATTTT.